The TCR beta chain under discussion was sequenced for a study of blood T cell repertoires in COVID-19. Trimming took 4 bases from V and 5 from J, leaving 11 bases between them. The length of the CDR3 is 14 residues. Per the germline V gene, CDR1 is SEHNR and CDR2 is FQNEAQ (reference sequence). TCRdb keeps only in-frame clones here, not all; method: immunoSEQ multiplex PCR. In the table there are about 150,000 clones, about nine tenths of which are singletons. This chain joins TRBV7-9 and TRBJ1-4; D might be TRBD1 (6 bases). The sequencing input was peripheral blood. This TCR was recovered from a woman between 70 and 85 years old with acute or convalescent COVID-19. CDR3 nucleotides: TGTGCCAGCAGCTACCAGGGGAACAATGAAAAACTGTTTTTT. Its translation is CASSYQGNNEKLFF. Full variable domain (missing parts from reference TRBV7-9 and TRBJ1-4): DTGVSQNPRHKITKRGQNVTFRCDPISEHNRLYWYRQTLGQGPEFLTYFQNEAQLEKSRLLSDRFSAERPKGSFSTLEIQRTEQGDSAMYLCASSYQGNNEKLFFGSGTQLSVL.